This TCR beta chain stems from a study of control samples from healthy donors and cancer patients. Sequencing was performed with immunoSEQ multiplex PCR; in TCRdb, only in-frame clones are kept and a portion is missing. The data contain 390,000 or so clones, approximately 90% of them seen just once; the ten biggest clones take up 5.5% to 8%. The clonotype originates from a man aged 35 to 55 with head and neck cancer. The sequenced sample consisted of PBMCs.

Here the CDR3 DNA reads TGTGCCAGCAGCTCCCGGTCGGGGGAACACTATGGCTACACCTTC. Translation: CASSSRSGEHYGYTF. The chain employs TRBV7-2 and TRBJ1-2; maybe TRBD1 (5 bases). Trimming removed 4 bases at V and 3 bases at J, with 15 bases between. This CDR3 region has 15 residues. Germline V gene sequence: CDR1 SGHTA, CDR2 FQGNSA.